These 12 T cell receptor beta chains originate from one sample sequenced in a study of identical twins. A single record per CDR3 protein comes from TCRdb applying MiXCR to the 5' RACE reads. This sample has 700,000 or so distinct CDR3 sequences; 20% to 25% occur once, and the top ten carry 4.3%. These data also featured in a second study, about T cells expressing NK-cell markers.

What was sequenced was PBMCs. The origin of the receptors is a woman younger than 35 in good health.

A few counts support this clonotype. V usage is TRBV7-9 and J usage is TRBJ1-2; unclear D gene. V was cut by 5 bases and J by 6 bases, with 13 bases left in between. Germline V gene lookup returns CDR1 SEHNR and CDR2 FQNEAQ (reference sequence). There are 13 residues in the CDR3. The CDR3 DNA sequence: TGTGCCAGCAGCCAATCCAAGGGTGATGGCTACACCTTC. Residues: CASSQSKGDGYTF.

This clonotype has just one count. The chain combines TRBV12-3 or TRBV12-4 with TRBJ2-3; possible D gene TRBD2, 6 bases. The CDR3 is 16 residues long. V lost 6 bases and J lost 2, with 18 bases in between. The CDR3 DNA sequence: TGTGCCAGCAGGGGGTGGGTACGGGGGATCACAGATACGCAGTATTTT. This gives the protein CASRGWVRGITDTQYF.

This clonotype was seen only once. V gene TRBV7-6 combines with J gene TRBJ2-5; 8 bases line up with TRBD2. CDR3 length equals 15 residues. Germline assignment: CDR1 SGHVS and CDR2 FNYEAQ. V lost 1 base, J lost 5 bases, and 6 bases stayed unmatched. This CDR3 reads CASSLGYRTSETQYF. CDR3 in DNA: TGTGCCAGCAGCTTAGGGTATAGGACTAGCGAGACCCAGTACTTC.

This clonotype was counted a few times. The chain employs TRBV27 and TRBJ2-3; no definite D call. The V end lost 2 bases, the J end lost 3 bases, and 9 bases lay between the germline ends. This CDR3 spans 14 amino acids. CDR1 is MNHEY and CDR2 is SMNVEV in the germline V gene (reference sequence). The CDR3: CASSLKSNTDTQYF. CDR3 DNA sequence: TGTGCCAGCAGTTTAAAGTCTAATACAGATACGCAGTATTTT.

In its sample, this clonotype was seen a few times. The chain recombines TRBV12-3 or TRBV12-4 with TRBJ1-3; D ambiguous. The CDR3 loop spans 11 amino acids. V lost 7 bases, J lost 4 bases, and 5 bases lay in between. The CDR3 spells CASTLGNTIYF. The CDR3 DNA reads as TGTGCCAGCACTCTCGGAAACACCATATATTTT.

This clonotype turned up a few times. This rearrangement joins TRBV6-2 or TRBV6-3 to TRBJ2-1; D is undetermined. Deletions cut 7 bases from V and 0 bases from J, with 16 bases between. Germline lookup yields CDR1 MNHEY and CDR2 SVGEGT. The length of the CDR3 is 16 residues. The CDR3 nucleotides read TGTGCCAGCATCCTTTCGGTCCCGAGCTCCTACAATGAGCAGTTCTTC. Its translation: CASILSVPSSYNEQFF.

The chain employs TRBV25-1 and TRBJ1-4; 7 nucleotides agree with TRBD1. Germline lookup yields CDR1 MGHDK and CDR2 SYGVNS. V shed 3 bases and J 8 bases; nucleotides not matched to a gene: 9. The CDR3 extends over 15 amino acids. The DNA of the CDR3 is TGTGCCAGCAGTGATGGACCGACAGGGCGGGAAAAACTGTTTTTT. It translates to CASSDGPTGREKLFF.

The rearrangement uses TRBV5-1 and TRBJ2-7; D is unclear. Germline loops: CDR1 SGHRS, CDR2 YFSETQ. The CDR3 runs to 13 residues. V was pared by 1 base and J by 6 bases, with 11 bases between. CDR3 DNA sequence: TGCGCCAGCAGCTTGCTGGTCCCGGGCGAGCAGTACTTC. Its translation: CASSLLVPGEQYF.

In its sample, this clonotype was seen a few times. The chain carries TRBV7-8 and TRBJ2-5; no clear D. Trimming removed 1 base at V and 2 bases at J, with 8 bases between. The germline V gene encodes CDR1 SGHVS and CDR2 FQNEAQ. This CDR3 is built from 14 residues. The CDR3 region has the DNA TGTGCCAGCAGCTTAGAGTATAGACAAGAGACCCAGTACTTC. This sequence encodes CASSLEYRQETQYF.

The chain carries TRBV12-3 or TRBV12-4 and TRBJ2-5, with D maybe TRBD2 (6 bases). This CDR3 is built from 14 residues. Deletions cut 0 bases from V and 7 bases from J, with 12 bases between. The CDR3 sequence: CASSLARGPGTQYF. The CDR3, as DNA: TGTGCCAGCAGTTTAGCGCGGGGCCCGGGGACCCAGTACTTC.

The rearrangement joins TRBV27 to TRBJ2-7, with 9 positions matching TRBD1. In germline, CDR1 is MNHEY, CDR2 SMNVEV (reference sequence). Trimming took 2 bases from V and 5 from J; bases not matched to a gene: 4. CDR3 length: 14 residues. This CDR3 is CASSLPGTGNEQYF. The CDR3, as DNA: TGTGCCAGCAGTTTACCGGGGACAGGGAACGAGCAGTACTTC.

The V gene is TRBV20-1, the J gene TRBJ2-3; 8 nucleotides align to TRBD2. This CDR3 spans 14 amino acids. Germline V CDR1 and CDR2: DFQATT, SNEGSKA (reference sequence). This chain's CDR3 is CSGRGGGPADTQYF. The CDR3 DNA reads TGCAGCGGGCGTGGCGGGGGGCCGGCGGATACGCAGTATTTT.